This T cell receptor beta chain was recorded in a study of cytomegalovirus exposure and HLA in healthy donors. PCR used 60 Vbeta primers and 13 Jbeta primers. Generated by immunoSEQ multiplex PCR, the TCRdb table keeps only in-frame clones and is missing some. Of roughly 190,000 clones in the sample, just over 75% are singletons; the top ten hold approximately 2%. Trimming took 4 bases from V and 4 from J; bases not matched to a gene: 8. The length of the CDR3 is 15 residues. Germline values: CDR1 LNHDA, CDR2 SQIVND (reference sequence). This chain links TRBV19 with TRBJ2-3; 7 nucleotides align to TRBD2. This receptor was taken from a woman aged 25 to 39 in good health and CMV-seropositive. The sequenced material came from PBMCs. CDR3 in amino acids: CASSRGRGIPDTQYF. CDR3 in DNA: TGTGCCAGTAGTAGAGGGAGGGGCATTCCAGATACGCAGTATTTT.